One and the same sample provided the 3 T cell receptor beta chains below, sequenced in a study of blood T cell repertoires in COVID-19. Clones were sequenced by immunoSEQ multiplex PCR, and TCRdb holds only the in-frame ones, with some missing. The sample consists of roughly 230,000 clones, more than 75% of them appearing once. The sequencing input was PBMCs or T cells enriched from blood (not recorded which). The receptors were gathered from a woman between 45 and 65 years old who had been exposed to COVID-19.

This clone has just a few counts. The V and J genes are TRBV20-1 and TRBJ1-1; D not certain. V lost 2 bases to trimming and J lost 5 bases, with 6 bases between them. CDR1 and CDR2 (germline): DFQATT, SNEGSKA (reference sequence). The CDR3 totals 11 residues. The CDR3 DNA sequence: TGCAGTGCTAGATTCGGTACTGAAGCTTTCTTT. It codes for CSARFGTEAFF.

V usage is TRBV7-9 and J usage is TRBJ2-5, with 13 bases that match TRBD2. The CDR3 is made up of 17 amino acids. Germline V CDR1 and CDR2: SEHNR, FQNEAQ (reference sequence). V dropped 4 bases and J dropped 7; count of bases not matched to a gene: 12. In DNA, the CDR3 is TGTGCCAGCAGCTCCGGCGGACTAGCGGGAGTAGCGCTGACCCAGTACTTC. This translates into CASSSGGLAGVALTQYF.

This clone has just a few counts. The V gene is TRBV2, the J gene TRBJ2-7; 8 bases map to TRBD2. Unmatched junction bases numbered 10, after V lost 4 bases and J lost 8 bases. Germline V gives CDR1 SNHLY, CDR2 FYNNEI. The CDR3 totals 14 residues. CDR3 sequence reads: CASSAQRGPPQQYF. In DNA form, the CDR3 reads TGTGCCAGCAGTGCCCAGCGGGGGCCTCCGCAGCAGTACTTC.